This T cell receptor beta chain originates from a study of OX40 agonist ivuxolimab in advanced cancers. Study at large: Patients were dosed intravenously with ivuxolimab at 0.01 to 10 mg/kg every 2 weeks. Notes on the study in general: Expanded clones belonging to CD8+ T cells outnumbered, on average, those of CD4+.

Produced via immunoSEQ multiplex PCR; TCRdb's table is partial and in-frame only. The table shows about 64,000 clones, with roughly 84% occurring only once. About this clone itself: Its antigen remains unknown.

From germline, CDR1 is MNHEY and CDR2 SMNVEV (reference sequence). The CDR3 covers 16 residues. V lost 2 bases and J lost 5; bases outside the gene matches: 3. Samples were taken at baseline and on day 1 of cycles 4 and 7. V usage is TRBV27 and J usage is TRBJ2-3, with 14 positions matching TRBD2. This TCR derives from an adult with an advanced solid tumor such as melanoma, head and neck, liver or kidney cancer. The starting material was CD4+ or CD8+ T cells sorted from blood, obtained in a trial of the OX40 agonist ivuxolimab. The CDR3 loop reads CASSLRLAGGEDTQYF. As DNA, the CDR3 is TGTGCCAGCAGTTTAAGACTAGCGGGGGGGGAAGATACGCAGTATTTT.